These 10 T cell receptor beta chains share one sample of origin, sequenced in a study of blood T cell repertoires in COVID-19. Using immunoSEQ multiplex PCR, the repertoire was profiled, and TCRdb retains in-frame clones only, with some absent. This repertoire shows approximately 68,000 clones, roughly 84% found once; its top ten account for 5% to 7%. Sequencing was done on a sample of peripheral blood. The receptor set was obtained from a woman aged 55-75 years with acute or convalescent COVID-19.

The chain carries TRBV2 and TRBJ1-2; D is uncertain. The CDR3 length is 11 residues. With 3 bases removed from V and 8 bases from J, the gap between germline ends came to 7 bases. In germline, CDR1 is SNHLY, CDR2 FYNNEI. CDR3 residues: CASSESVGYTF. In nucleotides, the CDR3 is TGTGCCAGCAGTGAGTCGGTGGGCTACACCTTC.

The chain combines TRBV10-3 with TRBJ2-3, with TRBD2 matching 10 bases. The CDR3 extends over 16 amino acids. The V segment lost 4 bases and the J segment 1 base; nucleotides outside the gene matches: 5. Germline V gives CDR1 ENHRY, CDR2 SYGVKD. CDR3 DNA: TGTGCCATCAGTGGGTTAGCGGGGGGAGGCACAGATACGCAGTATTTT. It encodes CAISGLAGGGTDTQYF.

This sequence joins TRBV12-3 or TRBV12-4 and TRBJ2-3, with D maybe TRBD2 (7 bases). V was pared by 8 bases and J by 5 bases, with 11 bases between. The CDR3 totals 12 residues. CDR3 DNA: TGTGCCAGCGGGGGGGCCAAAGATACGCAGTATTTT. It translates to CASGGAKDTQYF.

The CDR3 nucleotides read TGCGCCAGCAGCTCGGAGAACCCAAATGAAAAACTGTTTTTT. Residues: CASSSENPNEKLFF. The V call is TRBV5-1, the J call TRBJ1-4; D not certain. The CDR3 covers 14 residues. Per germline, CDR1 SGHRS and CDR2 YFSETQ. The ends were cut back, 3 bases at V and 5 bases at J, with 11 bases in the middle.

V gene TRBV10-3 combines with J gene TRBJ2-3; the match to TRBD2 covers 11 bases. V shed 4 bases and J 5 bases; nucleotides not matched to a gene: 2. Germline values: CDR1 ENHRY, CDR2 SYGVKD. The CDR3 spans 14 residues. The CDR3 is CAISAGTSGDTQYF. CDR3 DNA: TGTGCCATCAGTGCCGGGACTAGCGGAGATACGCAGTATTTT.

The sample holds one count of this clone. The rearrangement links TRBV5-1 to TRBJ1-1, with 9 bases identical to TRBD1. The germline V gene encodes CDR1 SGHRS and CDR2 YFSETQ. The V and J ends lost 3 bases and 0 bases, in that order; junction bases with no gene match: 3. This CDR3 contains 15 residues. The CDR3 loop reads CASSWDRVMNTEAFF. CDR3 in DNA: TGCGCCAGCAGCTGGGACAGGGTTATGAACACTGAAGCTTTCTTT.

The genes are TRBV5-1 and TRBJ1-1, with a possible D match to TRBD1 (5 bases). Trimming removed 2 bases at V and 4 bases at J, with 12 bases between. The CDR3 contains 14 residues. The germline V gene encodes CDR1 SGHRS and CDR2 YFSETQ. The DNA for the CDR3 is TGCGCCAGCAGCTTCTGGGGGGACGGCACTGAAGCTTTCTTT. Translating it yields CASSFWGDGTEAFF.

V gene TRBV3-1 (or the pseudogene TRBV3-2) combines with J gene TRBJ1-2; TRBD1 might be the D (6 bases). Trimming shortened V by 7 bases and J by 7 bases, and 13 bases separated the two germline ends. Germline CDR1 LGHDT, CDR2 YNNKEL (reference sequence). The CDR3 is 12 amino acids. CDR3 sequence (DNA): TGTGCCAGCACCCGGGGGGCTGGTGGCTACACCTTC. Residues: CASTRGAGGYTF.

This rearrangement joins TRBV5-4 to TRBJ2-2, with TRBD1 matching 7 bases. In germline, CDR1 is SGHNT, CDR2 YYREEE (reference sequence). V shed 4 bases, J shed 3 bases, and the junction held 9 bases outside the gene matches. The CDR3 has 16 residues. DNA of the CDR3: TGTGCCAGCAGCGTCGACAGGGTCGGATACACCGGGGAGCTGTTTTTT. This gives the protein CASSVDRVGYTGELFF.

The chain recombines TRBV11-1 with TRBJ1-1; 7 bases match TRBD1. There are 13 residues in the CDR3. V shed 3 bases and J 6 bases; nucleotides not matched to a gene: 4. Germline CDR1 is SGHAT and CDR2 is FQDESV (reference sequence). DNA for the CDR3: TGTGCCAGCAGCTTGAGACAGGGCTCTGAAGCTTTCTTT. Translation gives CASSLRQGSEAFF.